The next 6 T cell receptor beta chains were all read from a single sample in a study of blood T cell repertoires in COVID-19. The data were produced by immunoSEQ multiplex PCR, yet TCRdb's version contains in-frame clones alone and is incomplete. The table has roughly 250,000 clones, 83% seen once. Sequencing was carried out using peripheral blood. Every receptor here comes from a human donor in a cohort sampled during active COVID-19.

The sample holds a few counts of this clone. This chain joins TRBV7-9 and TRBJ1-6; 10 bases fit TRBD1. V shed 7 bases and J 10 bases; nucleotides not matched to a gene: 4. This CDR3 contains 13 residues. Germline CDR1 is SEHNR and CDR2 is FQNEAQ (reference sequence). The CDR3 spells CASIGQGDSPLHF. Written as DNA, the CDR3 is TGTGCCAGCATTGGACAGGGGGACTCACCCCTCCACTTT. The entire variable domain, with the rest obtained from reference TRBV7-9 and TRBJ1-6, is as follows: DTGVSQNPRHKITKRGQNVTFRCDPISEHNRLYWYRQTLGQGPEFLTYFQNEAQLEKSRLLSDRFSAERPKGSFSTLEIQRTEQGDSAMYLCASIGQGDSPLHFGNGTRLTVT.

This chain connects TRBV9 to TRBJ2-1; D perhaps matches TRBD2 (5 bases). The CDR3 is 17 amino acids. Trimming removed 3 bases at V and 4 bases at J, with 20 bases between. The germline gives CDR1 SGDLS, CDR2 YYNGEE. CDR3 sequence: CASSAGVGEGPYNEQFF. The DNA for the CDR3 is TGTGCCAGCAGCGCCGGGGTCGGGGAAGGGCCTTACAATGAGCAGTTCTTC.

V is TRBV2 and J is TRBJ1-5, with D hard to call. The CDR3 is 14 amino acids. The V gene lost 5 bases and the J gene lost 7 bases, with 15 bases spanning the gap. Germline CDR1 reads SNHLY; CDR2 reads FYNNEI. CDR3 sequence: CASSRSVTRQPQHF. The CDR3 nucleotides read TGTGCCAGCAGTCGCAGCGTAACTCGGCAGCCCCAGCATTTT.

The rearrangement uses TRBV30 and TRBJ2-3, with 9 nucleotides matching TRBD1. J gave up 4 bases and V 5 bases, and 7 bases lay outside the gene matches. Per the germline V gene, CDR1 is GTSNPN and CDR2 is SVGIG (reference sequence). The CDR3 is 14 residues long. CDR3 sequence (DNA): TGTGCCTGGGGAACGGGACAGGGCCCAGATACGCAGTATTTT. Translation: CAWGTGQGPDTQYF.

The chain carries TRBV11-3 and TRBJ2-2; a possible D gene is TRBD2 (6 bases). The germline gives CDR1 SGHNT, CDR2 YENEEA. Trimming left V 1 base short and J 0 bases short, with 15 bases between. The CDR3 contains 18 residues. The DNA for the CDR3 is TGTGCCAGCAGCTTAGGTTGGACTATTGATTCGAACACCGGGGAGCTGTTTTTT. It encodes CASSLGWTIDSNTGELFF.

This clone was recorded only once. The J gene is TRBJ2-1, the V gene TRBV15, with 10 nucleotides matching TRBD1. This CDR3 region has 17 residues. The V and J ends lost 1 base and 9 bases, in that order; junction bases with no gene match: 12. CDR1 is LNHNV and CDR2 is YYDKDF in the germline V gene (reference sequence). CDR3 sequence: CATSRVFGTGERSEQFF. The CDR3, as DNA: TGTGCCACCAGCAGAGTATTCGGGACAGGGGAACGGAGTGAGCAGTTCTTC.